This T cell receptor beta chain was recovered during a study of CD8+CD57+ T cells in acquired aplastic anemia (dated by TCRdb to about 2018). Turning to the overall study: A mean of about 3.2 ug of DNA, ranging from roughly 0.2 to 27.4 ug, was extracted from sorted CD4+ and CD8+ cells.

Deletion took 6 bases off V and 5 bases off J, with a span of 25 bases between the germline ends. There are 17 amino acids in the CDR3, from cysteine to phenylalanine inclusive. Of all the DNA, just the CDR3 is kept, 51 bases in frame from base 1. CDR1 and CDR2, per the germline V gene, are ENHRY and SYGVKD. The full study reports these points: No significant difference in CD8+ Simpson's diversity was found between patients and healthy controls (P=0.060). Although 25 to 30 CD8+ CDR3 sequences were shared by patients and controls, these sequences appeared highly expressed in patients and within the immunodominant clones of patients.

In the study, sorted CD4+ and CD8+ blood T cells from patients with severe aplastic anemia and from healthy subjects underwent deep sequencing of TCR repertoires. Ficoll-Paque density gradient centrifugation was used to isolate peripheral blood mononuclear cells. Before DNA extraction, CD4+ and CD8+ T cells were sorted by FACS or by magnetic beads. On this clonotype itself: The antigen it binds to is not known. One base away there is no much larger clone; base qualities are not given.

Profiling of TCR beta VDJ combinations and CDR3 sequences used genomic DNA as the template. An Illumina HiSeq 2000 was used for TCR repertoire sequencing. In the source study's methods: TRBV/TRBJ rearrangement plots, CDR3 size and DJ length profiles, and Simpson's diversity index were used to assess repertoires. The most abundant DNA sequence in the deep sequencing data was defined as the immunodominant clone. CDR3 amino acid sequences were checked for sharing across subjects and were also compared against the VDJdb database and published repertoires. TCRdb reanalyzed the raw reads on its own, using fastp at Q25 for trimming and MiXCR for clone calling, and kept in-frame beta chains. Under each unique CDR3 protein, matching rows form one entry showing the most common genes and DNA. Clone size and V and J calls follow TCRdb, not the original study. The sample has approximately 190,000 distinct CDR3 sequences on record, over 60% of them singletons. In total, the top ten clones hold about half of the sample.

The clonotype was recovered from a human donor with severe aplastic anemia or a healthy control (not recorded which). Sequences were obtained from sorted CD4+, CD8+, or CD8+CD57+ T cells (not recorded which) from PBMCs. The rearrangement joined TRBV10-3 to TRBJ2-5; TRBD2 is a weak D gene call, 7 bases matching. The CDR3 here reads CAIRERLGGAEGETQYF. The sequenced DNA is TGTGCCATCAGGGAACGATTAGGGGGGGCCGAGGGGGAGACCCAGTACTTC.